The clone carrying this T cell receptor beta chain has a single count. This sample was included in a study of blood T cell repertoires in COVID-19. The overall study: Both acute and convalescent COVID-19 samples were obtained from the United States, Italy and Spain. In each case, the material was cDNA or gDNA derived from T cells, B-cell-depleted T cells, or PBMCs.

Original processing methods: The assay estimated nucleated cells by amplifying reference gene primers. The data were produced by immunoSEQ multiplex PCR, yet TCRdb's version contains in-frame clones alone and is incomplete. V, J and clone size were drawn from that table, and D and trimming were deduced from the DNA. The sample includes about 100,000 clones, about 88% of them seen just once. Germline CDR1 SGHDT, CDR2 YYEEEE. The CDR3 length is 16 residues. Sequenced sample: peripheral blood. This sequence joins TRBV5-6 and TRBJ2-2, with D perhaps matching TRBD1 (5 bases). The clonotype originates from a man aged 25 to 45 in a cohort sampled during active COVID-19. The CDR3 DNA follows: TGTGCAGCCAGCAGGGCCGGACCGATGAACACCGGGGAGCTGTTTTTT. This sequence encodes CAASRAGPMNTGELFF. The whole variable domain, remainder taken from reference TRBV5-6 and TRBJ2-2, is DAGVTQSPTHLIKTRGQQVTLRCSPKSGHDTVSWYQQALGQGPQFIFQYYEEEERQRGNFPDRFSGHQFPNYSSELNVNALLLGDSALYLCAASRAGPMNTGELFFGEGSRLTVL.